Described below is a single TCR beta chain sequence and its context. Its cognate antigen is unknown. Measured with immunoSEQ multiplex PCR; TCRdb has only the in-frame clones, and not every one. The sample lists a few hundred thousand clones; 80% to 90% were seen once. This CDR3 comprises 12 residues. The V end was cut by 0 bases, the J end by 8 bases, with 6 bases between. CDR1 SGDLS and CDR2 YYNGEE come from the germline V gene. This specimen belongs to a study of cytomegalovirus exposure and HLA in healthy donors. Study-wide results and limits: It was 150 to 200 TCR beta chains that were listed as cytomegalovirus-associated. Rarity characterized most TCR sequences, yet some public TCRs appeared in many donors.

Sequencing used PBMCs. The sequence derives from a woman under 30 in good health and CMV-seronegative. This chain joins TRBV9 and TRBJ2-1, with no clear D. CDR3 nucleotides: TGTGCCAGCAGCGTAGCTAGTGATGAGCAGTTCTTC. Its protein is CASSVASDEQFF.